The 26 T cell receptor beta chains below were found in one sample sequenced in a study of shared clonotypes between healthy human individuals. Produced via immunoSEQ multiplex PCR; TCRdb's table is partial and in-frame only. The sample lists some 2 million clones; 85% to 95% were seen once. Specimen: naive CD4+ T cells sorted from blood. Subset specified: CD45RA+ positively selected. Receptors were obtained from a man aged 18 to 30 in good health.

The chain couples TRBV6-6 to TRBJ1-2; weak D call: TRBD1 (5 bases). CDR1 and CDR2 (germline): MNHNY, SVGAGI (reference sequence). V was cut by 0 bases and J by 4 bases, with 9 bases left in between. CDR3 length equals 14 residues. The CDR3 spells CASSYSGPIYGYTF. CDR3 bases: TGTGCCAGCAGTTACTCGGGACCGATCTATGGCTACACCTTC.

This clone was picked up one time. In the same sample, other DNA sequences code for this CDR3. This chain connects TRBV5-1 to TRBJ2-7, with a possible D match to TRBD1 (6 bases). This CDR3 is built from 12 residues. V lost 3 bases and J 5 bases, leaving 9 bases between the germline ends. Germline assignment: CDR1 SGHRS and CDR2 YFSETQ. The CDR3 sequence is CASSSQGNEQYF. CDR3 coding DNA: TGCGCCAGCAGCTCGCAGGGGAACGAGCAGTACTTC.

The chain carries TRBV12-2 and TRBJ1-1; the DNA was not compared with TRBD1, the D call given in the table. TRBV12-2 is shown as a pseudogene. The CDR3 contains 15 residues. Here the CDR3 reads CASRLEGDGYTEAFF. Here the CDR3 DNA reads TGTGCAAGTCGCTTAGAGGGGGATGGTTACACTGAAGCTTTCTTT.

V is TRBV28 and J is TRBJ1-5; 9 positions agree with TRBD1. CDR1 is MDHEN and CDR2 is SYDVKM in the germline V gene. This CDR3 has 17 amino acids. Trimming took 6 bases from V and 0 from J; bases not matched to a gene: 9. CDR3 protein: CASRLARDRVSNQPQHF. CDR3 sequence (DNA): TGTGCCAGCAGGCTTGCCCGGGACAGGGTTAGCAATCAGCCCCAGCATTTT.

A few counts support this clone. The chain combines TRBV4-2 with TRBJ2-4, with 8 bases fitting TRBD1. CDR3 length: 16 residues. From germline, CDR1 is LGHNA and CDR2 YNFKEQ. The trim removed 0 bases at V and 9 bases at J, leaving 10 bases unmatched. The CDR3 protein is CASSQEGQGAFAIQYF. The CDR3 DNA follows: TGTGCCAGCAGCCAAGAGGGGCAGGGGGCCTTTGCCATTCAGTACTTC.

V is TRBV10-2 and J is TRBJ2-2, with no clear D. Deletions cut 7 bases from V and 4 bases from J, with 13 bases between. This CDR3 is built from 14 residues. CDR1 is WSHSY, CDR2 SAAADI, per germline. Here the CDR3 DNA reads TGCGCCAGCATGTGGAAAGGTTCCACCGGGGAGCTGTTTTTT. As protein: CASMWKGSTGELFF.

The chain uses TRBV18 and TRBJ2-1; D may be TRBD1 (6 bases). The CDR3 loop spans 13 amino acids. The V and J ends lost 5 bases and 10 bases respectively, with 15 bases between them. CDR1 and CDR2 (germline): KGHSH, LQKENI. Here the CDR3 reads CASSSSGTGEQFF. CDR3 nucleotide sequence: TGTGCCAGCTCATCTAGTGGTACAGGGGAGCAGTTCTTC.

In its sample, this clone was seen once. The chain combines TRBV5-1 with TRBJ2-6; D not certain. The V gene lost 7 bases and the J gene lost 2 bases, with 7 bases spanning the gap. CDR1 and CDR2 (germline): SGHRS, YFSETQ. The CDR3 spans 13 residues. The CDR3 DNA is TGCGCCAGCGCTCAAACTGGGGCCAACGTCCTGACTTTC. Amino acids: CASAQTGANVLTF.

Of note for this clone: This same CDR3 is encoded by further DNA sequences in the sample. The rearrangement uses TRBV2 and TRBJ1-5; 8 bases align to TRBD1. J was trimmed by 7 bases and V by 3 bases; bases with no gene match: 5. CDR3 length: 14 amino acids. Germline-derived CDR1 and CDR2 are SNHLY and FYNNEI. CDR3 protein: CASSEAGGRQPQHF. In nucleotides, the CDR3 is TGTGCCAGCAGTGAGGCAGGGGGCAGACAGCCCCAGCATTTT. Full variable domain (outside the CDR3, taken from reference TRBV2 and TRBJ1-5): EPEVTQTPSHQVTQMGQEVILRCVPISNHLYFYWYRQILGQKVEFLVSFYNNEISEKSEIFDDQFSVERPDGSNFTLKIRSTKLEDSAMYFCASSEAGGRQPQHFGDGTRLSIL.

This clone was seen just once. The chain is built from TRBV18 and TRBJ1-2; TRBD1 is a possible D gene (5 bases). V was trimmed by 5 bases and J by 0 bases, leaving 13 bases between them. CDR3 size: 15 residues. Germline V CDR1 and CDR2: KGHSH, LQKENI. DNA for the CDR3: TGTGCCAGCTCAAAAACTGGGGCGACTAACTATGGCTACACCTTC. Protein: CASSKTGATNYGYTF.

The chain links TRBV5-1 to TRBJ2-3; 7 bases agree with TRBD1. Germline V gives CDR1 SGHRS, CDR2 YFSETQ. This CDR3 region has 15 residues. The ends lost 4 bases at V and 0 bases at J; junction bases unmatched: 5. The chain's CDR3 is CASSPPGQSTDTQYF. Here the CDR3 DNA reads TGCGCCAGCAGCCCACCGGGACAGAGCACAGATACGCAGTATTTT.

This sequence joins TRBV7-9 and TRBJ2-3; 10 bases line up with TRBD2. The CDR3 runs to 18 residues. Germline trimming cut 1 base from V and 0 bases from J; bases unmatched to any gene: 7. CDR1 SEHNR and CDR2 FQNEAQ come from the germline V gene (reference sequence). CDR3 region: CASSLGASGSPSTDTQYF. The CDR3 DNA follows: TGTGCCAGCAGCTTAGGGGCTAGCGGGAGCCCTAGCACAGATACGCAGTATTTT.

This chain joins TRBV5-1 and TRBJ2-1; TRBD2 matches at 10 bases. Germline V gene data show CDR1 as SGHRS and CDR2 as YFSETQ. The CDR3 is 15 residues long. Losses at the gene ends were 0 bases for V and 9 bases for J; bases not matched to a gene: 6. The CDR3: CASSLEGTSASEQFF. The CDR3 nucleotides read TGCGCCAGCAGCTTGGAAGGGACTAGCGCGAGTGAGCAGTTCTTC.

V is TRBV5-1 and J is TRBJ1-2; the match to TRBD1 covers 7 bases. In germline, CDR1 is SGHRS, CDR2 YFSETQ. The CDR3 runs 14 residues. Trimming cost V 2 bases and J 8 bases; bases outside gene matches: 9. The CDR3 DNA follows: TGCGCCAGCAGCTTAGGGGACAGTAGTGACGGCTACACCTTC. Its protein is CASSLGDSSDGYTF. The variable domain in full, completed from reference TRBV5-1 and TRBJ1-2, reads KAGVTQTPRYLIKTRGQQVTLSCSPISGHRSVSWYQQTPGQGLQFLFEYFSETQRNKGNFPGRFSGRQFSNSRSEMNVSTLELGDSALYLCASSLGDSSDGYTFGSGTRLTVV.

The CDR3 region has the DNA TGTGCCGCGTCCGATCGGGCAGGGAACACTGAAGCTTTCTTT. Encoded protein: CAASDRAGNTEAFF. The chain uses TRBV7-2 and TRBJ1-1; D unresolved. V dropped 11 bases and J dropped 1 base, with 17 bases sitting between them. This CDR3 is built from 14 residues. From germline, CDR1 is SGHTA and CDR2 FQGNSA.

The chain employs TRBV2 and TRBJ1-5; D ambiguous. The CDR3 totals 14 residues. The germline V gene has CDR1 SNHLY and CDR2 FYNNEI. Trimming took off 4 bases at V and 6 bases at J, with 13 bases between the two ends. CDR3 region: CASSAQSWGQPQHF. CDR3 DNA: TGTGCCAGCAGTGCACAATCATGGGGTCAGCCCCAGCATTTT. The full variable domain, its missing parts supplied by reference TRBV2 and TRBJ1-5, is EPEVTQTPSHQVTQMGQEVILRCVPISNHLYFYWYRQILGQKVEFLVSFYNNEISEKSEIFDDQFSVERPDGSNFTLKIRSTKLEDSAMYFCASSAQSWGQPQHFGDGTRLSIL.

The V call is TRBV21-1, the J call TRBJ2-7; the table assigns TRBD1, which was not confirmed against the DNA. TRBV21-1 is annotated as a pseudogene. The CDR3 length is 14 residues. CDR3 DNA sequence: TGTGCCAGCAGCGTGAACATCCACTCCTACGAGCAGTACTTC. Protein sequence: CASSVNIHSYEQYF.

Note on this clone: Different DNA sequences within this sample yield the same CDR3. The chain has TRBV4-1 and TRBJ2-7; 7 nucleotides agree with TRBD1. After removal of 1 base from V and 0 bases from J, the junction contained 3 bases not matched to a gene. The CDR3 covers 15 residues. CDR1 is MGHRA, CDR2 YSYEKL, per germline. The CDR3 DNA reads TGCGCCAGCAGCCAAGGAACAGGGGTCTCCTACGAGCAGTACTTC. Its protein product is CASSQGTGVSYEQYF.

This clone is a singleton in its sample. The V and J genes are TRBV6-1 and TRBJ1-5, with D unclear. The germline V and J ends were trimmed by 1 base and 0 bases, with 4 bases remaining between them. The germline V gene has CDR1 MNHNS and CDR2 SASEGT. The CDR3 is 14 amino acids. The CDR3 DNA reads TGTGCCAGCAGTGAAGACTTTAGCAATCAGCCCCAGCATTTT. Residues: CASSEDFSNQPQHF.

The V call is TRBV5-1, the J call TRBJ2-7; D remains unclear. Trimming cost V 4 bases and J 2 bases, with 16 bases left between them. The CDR3 has 15 amino acids. CDR1 is SGHRS and CDR2 is YFSETQ in the germline V gene. CDR3 bases: TGCGCCAGCAGCATCGCGGCTCCCGGCCCCTACGAGCAGTACTTC. This gives the protein CASSIAAPGPYEQYF.

The V gene is TRBV7-9, the J gene TRBJ1-4; 9 positions agree with TRBD1. The junction had 4 bases not matched to a gene; V was cut back by 1 base and J by 4 bases. Germline V gene data show CDR1 as SEHNR and CDR2 as FQNEAQ (reference sequence). This CDR3 is built from 16 residues. CDR3 nucleotide sequence: TGTGCCAGCAGCTTAGATGGGACAGGGAATAATGAAAAACTGTTTTTT. It translates to CASSLDGTGNNEKLFF.

The V and J genes are TRBV27 and TRBJ1-6, with TRBD1 matching 7 bases. CDR3 length: 14 residues. The trim removed 8 bases at V and 4 bases at J, leaving 5 bases unmatched. CDR1 and CDR2 from the germline V gene are MNHEY and SMNVEV (reference sequence). The CDR3 coding sequence is TGTGCCAGCGGCCGACAGGGATATAATTCACCCCTCCACTTT. Translated, it gives CASGRQGYNSPLHF.

This chain joins TRBV28 and TRBJ1-4; 9 bases fit TRBD1. Germline V gene data show CDR1 as MDHEN and CDR2 as SYDVKM. The junction had 18 bases not matched to a gene; V was cut back by 7 bases and J by 3 bases. The CDR3 spans 19 residues. Here the CDR3 reads CASIYATGTGNGPNEKLFF. CDR3 in DNA: TGTGCCAGCATATACGCAACCGGGACAGGGAATGGTCCTAATGAAAAACTGTTTTTT.

This chain joins TRBV5-1 and TRBJ1-1, with 9 bases aligning to TRBD1. Unmatched junction bases numbered 9, after V lost 4 bases and J lost 8 bases. Germline CDR1 and CDR2: SGHRS and YFSETQ. The CDR3 covers 14 residues. CDR3 DNA sequence: TGCGCCAGCAGCCTACCTGGGACAGGGAAAGAAGCTTTCTTT. Protein: CASSLPGTGKEAFF.

This clone was seen more than once but under ten times. The rearrangement links TRBV6-5 to TRBJ1-2, with TRBD1 matching over 8 bases. CDR1 and CDR2 from the germline V gene are MNHEY and SVGAGI. This CDR3 is 14 amino acids long. With 5 bases clipped from V and 2 bases from J, the junction kept 4 bases outside the gene matches. This chain's CDR3 is CASSRDRINYGYTF. CDR3 nucleotides: TGTGCCAGCAGTAGGGACAGGATCAACTATGGCTACACCTTC.

Regarding this clone: Distinct nucleotide sequences in the sample also encode this CDR3. J is TRBJ1-6 and V is TRBV6-5, with 9 bases lining up with TRBD1. This CDR3 comprises 13 residues. The trim removed 5 bases at V and 10 bases at J, leaving 3 bases unmatched. Germline V gene lookup returns CDR1 MNHEY and CDR2 SVGAGI. CDR3 protein: CASSRTGDSPLHF. DNA for the CDR3: TGTGCCAGCAGTAGGACAGGGGACTCACCCCTCCACTTT.